This entry lists 15 T cell receptor beta chains sequenced from one sample in a study of CD8+ T cells in alopecia areata. The sequencing template was cDNA reverse transcribed from extracted RNA. Using immunoSEQ multiplex PCR, the repertoire was profiled, and TCRdb retains in-frame clones only, with some absent. The sample shows 80,000 or so clones, around 67% of them seen only once. Sample treatment: oral pan-JAK inhibitor, 5-10 mg twice daily. The source material was CD8+ T cells sorted from blood, sampled at week 24, from a patient treated with tofacitinib. The receptors derive from a human donor with alopecia areata.

This clone was counted between two and nine times. The chain employs TRBV27 and TRBJ2-7, with a possible D match to TRBD1 (8 bases). Germline V gene data show CDR1 as MNHEY and CDR2 as SMNVEV (reference sequence). V dropped 7 bases and J dropped 1 base, with 17 bases sitting between them. The CDR3 is made up of 15 amino acids. The CDR3: CASTPGGTGSYEQYF. CDR3 nucleotides: TGTGCCAGCACCCCCGGGGGGACAGGTTCCTACGAGCAGTACTTC.

This rearrangement joins TRBV6-5 to TRBJ2-7; D gene ambiguous. CDR1 MNHEY and CDR2 SVGAGI come from the germline V gene. There are 13 residues in the CDR3. Trimming took 4 bases from V and 5 from J, leaving 12 bases between them. The CDR3 sequence is CASSLRSLDEQYF. CDR3 in DNA: TGTGCCAGCAGTTTGCGGAGTCTCGACGAGCAGTACTTC.

The rearrangement uses TRBV7-9 and TRBJ2-1; 8 nucleotides agree with TRBD2. The CDR3 length is 16 residues. V was clipped by 5 bases and J by 6 bases; unmatched bases: 12. The germline CDR1 and CDR2 sequences are SEHNR and FQNEAQ (reference sequence). The CDR3 loop reads CASSEVLAAGGNEQFF. The CDR3 DNA reads as TGTGCCAGCAGCGAAGTACTAGCGGCCGGGGGCAATGAGCAGTTCTTC.

This sequence joins TRBV5-6 and TRBJ2-1; perhaps TRBD1 as D (6 bases). CDR3 length: 12 residues. Between the trimmed V and J ends, which lost 6 bases and 7 bases, there was a span of 11 bases. Germline CDR1 reads SGHDT; CDR2 reads YYEEEE. CDR3 residues: CASTHTGNEQFF. DNA for the CDR3: TGTGCCAGCACCCATACAGGGAATGAGCAGTTCTTC. The whole variable domain, filled in from reference TRBV5-6 and TRBJ2-1, reads DAGVTQSPTHLIKTRGQQVTLRCSPKSGHDTVSWYQQALGQGPQFIFQYYEEEERQRGNFPDRFSGHQFPNYSSELNVNALLLGDSALYLCASTHTGNEQFFGPGTRLTVL.

The chain couples TRBV11-2 to TRBJ2-7; D perhaps matches TRBD2 (5 bases). The CDR3 covers 14 residues. Germline V lookup: CDR1 SGHAT, CDR2 FQNNGV. V was trimmed by 5 bases and J by 2 bases, leaving 13 bases between them. CDR3 in amino acids: CASSPLSGAYEQYF. CDR3 bases: TGTGCCAGCAGCCCACTAAGCGGAGCCTACGAGCAGTACTTC.

The V call is TRBV7-9, the J call TRBJ1-2; the D is unclear. The CDR3 runs 16 residues. Germline CDR1 reads SEHNR; CDR2 reads FQNEAQ (reference sequence). The V and J ends lost 5 bases and 8 bases respectively, with 24 bases between them. The CDR3 bases are TGTGCCAGCAGCGATGCACACTCGGATCGATTGACGGGCTACACCTTC. Encoded protein: CASSDAHSDRLTGYTF.

The genes are TRBV6-5 and TRBJ2-1; maybe TRBD1 (5 bases). The CDR3 contains 15 residues. With 8 bases removed from V and 6 bases from J, the gap between germline ends came to 20 bases. Germline CDR1 and CDR2: MNHEY and SVGAGI. The DNA of the CDR3 is TGTGCCAGCGGATACGGCGGATGGGGCGGCAATGAGCAGTTCTTC. This gives the protein CASGYGGWGGNEQFF.

This clone was picked up a small number of times. This chain links TRBV6-4 with TRBJ2-3; D is undetermined. This CDR3 is built from 16 residues. V dropped 5 bases and J dropped 0 bases, with 15 bases sitting between them. CDR1 and CDR2 (germline): MRHNA, SNTAGT. DNA of the CDR3: TGTGCCAGCAGTCCCACTTCGGCAGCTAGCACAGATACGCAGTATTTT. Translating it yields CASSPTSAASTDTQYF.

The chain has TRBV5-1 and TRBJ2-3; 8 positions match TRBD2. CDR1 and CDR2 (germline): SGHRS, YFSETQ. The length of the CDR3 is 15 residues. The V gene end was trimmed by 1 base and the J gene end by 5 bases; junction bases not matched to a gene: 6. This chain's CDR3 is CASSLLTSEKDTQYF. DNA for the CDR3: TGCGCCAGCAGCTTGCTGACTAGCGAGAAAGATACGCAGTATTTT.

The rearrangement links TRBV4-1 to TRBJ2-1; 7 nucleotides match TRBD1. V lost 1 base, J lost 8 bases, and 8 bases stayed unmatched. Germline V CDR1 and CDR2: MGHRA, YSYEKL. This CDR3 comprises 15 residues. The CDR3, as DNA: TGCGCCAGCAGCCAAGCAGACAGGGCAGGGGATGAGCAGTTCTTC. Translated, it gives CASSQADRAGDEQFF.

This clone has a handful of counts. V and J are TRBV7-2 and TRBJ2-3, with D possibly matching TRBD2 (5 bases). The CDR3 consists of 14 residues. CDR1 is SGHTA and CDR2 is FQGNSA in the germline V gene. V dropped 3 bases and J dropped 2 bases, with 9 bases sitting between them. This chain's CDR3 is CASSFLALTDTQYF. The CDR3 region has the DNA TGTGCCAGCAGCTTTCTAGCTCTCACAGATACGCAGTATTTT. The whole variable domain, remainder taken from reference TRBV7-2 and TRBJ2-3, is GAGVSQSPSNKVTEKGKDVELRCDPISGHTALYWYRQSLGQGLEFLIYFQGNSAPDKSGLPSDRFSAERTGGSVSTLTIQRTQQEDSAVYLCASSFLALTDTQYFGPGTRLTVL.

DNA for the CDR3: TGTGCCAGCAGCGGGATTAGCGGGAGGGTGGGCAATGAGCAGTTCTTC. It is translated as CASSGISGRVGNEQFF. The V gene is TRBV27, the J gene TRBJ2-1; 11 nucleotides match TRBD2. This CDR3 is built from 16 residues. Germline V CDR1 and CDR2: MNHEY, SMNVEV (reference sequence). V trimming: 6 bases; J trimming: 6 bases; junction bases outside the gene matches: 10.

This clone was recorded a few times. The V call is TRBV7-9, the J call TRBJ1-5, with no clear D. Per germline, CDR1 SEHNR and CDR2 FQNEAQ (reference sequence). The CDR3 loop spans 14 amino acids. V was shortened by 1 base and J by 3 bases, with 7 bases between the two germline ends. Here the CDR3 DNA reads TGTGCCAGCAGCTTAGGCGGGCCCAATCAGCCCCAGCATTTT. Translation gives CASSLGGPNQPQHF.

The gene calls are TRBV6-5 and TRBJ2-1; D ambiguous. Germline V gene data show CDR1 as MNHEY and CDR2 as SVGAGI. The V end was cut by 6 bases, the J end by 0 bases, with 12 bases between. This CDR3 has 15 residues. The CDR3 DNA follows: TGTGCCAGCAGCCTTCTGGGGATCTCCTACAATGAGCAGTTCTTC. This encodes CASSLLGISYNEQFF.

The CDR3 nucleotides read TGCGCCAGCAGCCAAGATCAAGGGACAGCTTCCTACGAGCAGTACTTC. Amino acids: CASSQDQGTASYEQYF. The chain has TRBV4-3 and TRBJ2-7, with TRBD1 identical over 7 bases. From germline, CDR1 is LGHNA and CDR2 YSLEER. Losses at the gene ends were 0 bases for V and 1 base for J; bases not matched to a gene: 6. CDR3 size: 16 residues.